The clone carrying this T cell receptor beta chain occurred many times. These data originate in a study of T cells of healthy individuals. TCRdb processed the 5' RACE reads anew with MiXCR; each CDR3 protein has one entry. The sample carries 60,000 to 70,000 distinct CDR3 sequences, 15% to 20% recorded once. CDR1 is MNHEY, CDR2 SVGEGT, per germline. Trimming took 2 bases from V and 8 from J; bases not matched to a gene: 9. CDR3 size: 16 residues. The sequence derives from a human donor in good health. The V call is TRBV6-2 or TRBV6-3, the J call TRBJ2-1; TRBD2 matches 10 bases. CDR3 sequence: CASSYVLAGAGDEQFF. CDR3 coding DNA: TGTGCCAGCAGTTACGTGCTAGCGGGAGCAGGCGATGAGCAGTTCTTC.